The 15 T cell receptor beta chains given below trace back to one sample, sequenced in a study of blood T cell repertoires in COVID-19. Only in-frame clones appear in the TCRdb table, and some are missing; sequencing was by immunoSEQ multiplex PCR. The sample lists roughly 100,000 clones; around 80% were seen once. Sequencing was done on a sample of peripheral blood. The source of these receptors is a man aged 60-69 years with active or convalescent COVID-19.

This clone was counted only a few times. The chain recombines TRBV5-1 with TRBJ2-5; D remains ambiguous. Germline CDR1 and CDR2: SGHRS and YFSETQ. V lost 2 bases and J lost 5, with 10 bases in between. This CDR3 is 13 amino acids long. CDR3 sequence: CASSFGGDETQYF. The CDR3 nucleotides read TGCGCCAGCAGCTTTGGTGGAGACGAGACCCAGTACTTC.

The genes are TRBV10-3 and TRBJ2-1; 10 positions match TRBD1. The V gene end was trimmed by 6 bases and the J gene end by 6 bases; junction bases not matched to a gene: 8. Germline values: CDR1 ENHRY, CDR2 SYGVKD. The CDR3 runs to 15 residues. In nucleotides, the CDR3 is TGTGCCATCAGGGGGGGACAGGGGACGTCCAATGAGCAGTTCTTC. Amino acid sequence: CAIRGGQGTSNEQFF.

The table lists this clone with a few counts. V and J are TRBV28 and TRBJ2-3; 13 bases match TRBD2. The CDR3 length is 16 residues. With V trimmed by 1 base and J by 8 bases, 6 bases remained unmatched. The V gene's germline CDR1 is MDHEN and CDR2 SYDVKM. CDR3 in amino acids: CASSLFTSGREVTQYF. In nucleotides, the CDR3 is TGTGCCAGCAGTTTATTTACTAGCGGGAGGGAGGTTACGCAGTATTTT.

The chain has TRBV9 and TRBJ2-3; 8 nucleotides align to TRBD2. Germline CDR1 reads SGDLS; CDR2 reads YYNGEE. The V and J ends lost 0 bases and 3 bases, in that order; junction bases with no gene match: 9. The CDR3 spans 17 residues. In DNA, the CDR3 is TGTGCCAGCAGCGTAGAACCGAGCGGGAGAGTAACAGATACGCAGTATTTT. Its protein product is CASSVEPSGRVTDTQYF.

The V call is TRBV25-1, the J call TRBJ1-4, with a tentative D call TRBD1 (6 bases). Per germline, CDR1 MGHDK and CDR2 SYGVNS. Trimming shortened V by 6 bases and J by 8 bases, and 13 bases separated the two germline ends. The CDR3 runs 13 residues. The CDR3 nucleotides are TGTGCCAGCAGCCCCGGGGGGGGCGAAAAACTGTTTTTT. This encodes CASSPGGGEKLFF.

V gene TRBV21-1 combines with J gene TRBJ2-7; the table's D call, TRBD2, has no DNA check behind it. TRBV21-1 counts as a pseudogene. The CDR3 is 12 residues long. This CDR3 reads CVNRQWRGEQYV. The CDR3 coding sequence is TGTGTCAACCGGCAGTGGCGGGGCGAGCAGTACGTC.

The chain couples TRBV20-1 to TRBJ1-2, with D hard to call. Per the germline V gene, CDR1 is DFQATT and CDR2 is SNEGSKA (reference sequence). The CDR3 contains 10 residues. V was cut by 7 bases and J by 4 bases, with 7 bases left in between. The CDR3 protein is CSVKSYGYTF. DNA of the CDR3: TGCAGTGTTAAGAGCTATGGCTACACCTTC.

The J gene is TRBJ2-7, the V gene TRBV6-5; 9 nucleotides agree with TRBD1. V gave up 5 bases and J gave up 3 bases; unmatched junction bases: 8. The CDR3 contains 15 residues. In germline, CDR1 is MNHEY, CDR2 SVGAGI. The CDR3 bases are TGTGCCAGCAGTCAACAGGGGGCCCTGTACTACGAGCAGTACTTC. Translated: CASSQQGALYYEQYF.

V gene TRBV5-6 combines with J gene TRBJ1-1, with TRBD1 matching 9 bases. With 4 bases clipped from V and 5 bases from J, the junction kept 6 bases outside the gene matches. The CDR3 spans 14 residues. Germline values: CDR1 SGHDT, CDR2 YYEEEE. For the CDR3, the DNA is TGTGCCAGCAGCCCACAGGGGGCGCGGACTGAAGCTTTCTTT. Translating gives CASSPQGARTEAFF.

This clone was seen only once. The V call is TRBV5-8, the J call TRBJ1-2, with no clear D. Germline values: CDR1 SGHTS, CDR2 YDEGEE. V gave up 4 bases and J gave up 4 bases, with 8 bases separating them. There are 12 residues in the CDR3. CDR3 nucleotides: TGTGCCAGCAGCGCGTCCGGCTATGGCTACACCTTC. This translates into CASSASGYGYTF.

This chain joins TRBV6-5 and TRBJ1-2, with D tentatively TRBD1 (5 bases). Trimming took off 2 bases at V and 6 bases at J, with 13 bases between the two ends. Germline V gives CDR1 MNHEY, CDR2 SVGAGI. The CDR3 extends over 14 amino acids. CDR3 DNA sequence: TGTGCCAGCAGTTACGGGCAGGGAAGGGATGGCTACACCTTC. Translation gives CASSYGQGRDGYTF.

The sample holds a few counts of this clone. The chain recombines TRBV12-3 or TRBV12-4 with TRBJ1-1; D uncertain. Deletions cut 5 bases from V and 6 bases from J, with 10 bases between. The CDR3 runs to 12 residues. The CDR3 is CASSGPGPEAFF. The DNA of the CDR3 is TGTGCCAGCAGTGGCCCTGGGCCTGAAGCTTTCTTT.

This clone was observed many times. The chain joins TRBV2 to TRBJ2-1, with no clear D. Germline-derived CDR1 and CDR2 are SNHLY and FYNNEI. The CDR3 sequence is 13 residues long. V shed 2 bases and J shed 10 bases, with 12 bases lying between them. CDR3 nucleotides: TGTGCCAGCAGTGAAAGTCCTAGATTGGAGCAGTTCTTC. Translating it yields CASSESPRLEQFF.

The chain recombines TRBV5-1 with TRBJ1-1; D perhaps matches TRBD1 (6 bases). The CDR3 extends over 19 amino acids. In germline, CDR1 is SGHRS, CDR2 YFSETQ. The ends were cut back, 0 bases at V and 0 bases at J, with 21 bases in the middle. The CDR3: CASSLEGGIYRAMNTEAFF. CDR3 DNA sequence: TGCGCCAGCAGCTTGGAGGGAGGGATCTACAGGGCCATGAACACTGAAGCTTTCTTT.

The rearrangement uses TRBV18 and TRBJ2-1; 8 positions agree with TRBD1. This CDR3 is 14 amino acids long. Losses at the gene ends were 4 bases for V and 5 bases for J; bases not matched to a gene: 4. Germline V CDR1 and CDR2: KGHSH, LQKENI. The CDR3 protein is CASSQATGDNEQFF. The CDR3 nucleotides read TGTGCCAGCTCACAAGCGACAGGGGACAATGAGCAGTTCTTC.